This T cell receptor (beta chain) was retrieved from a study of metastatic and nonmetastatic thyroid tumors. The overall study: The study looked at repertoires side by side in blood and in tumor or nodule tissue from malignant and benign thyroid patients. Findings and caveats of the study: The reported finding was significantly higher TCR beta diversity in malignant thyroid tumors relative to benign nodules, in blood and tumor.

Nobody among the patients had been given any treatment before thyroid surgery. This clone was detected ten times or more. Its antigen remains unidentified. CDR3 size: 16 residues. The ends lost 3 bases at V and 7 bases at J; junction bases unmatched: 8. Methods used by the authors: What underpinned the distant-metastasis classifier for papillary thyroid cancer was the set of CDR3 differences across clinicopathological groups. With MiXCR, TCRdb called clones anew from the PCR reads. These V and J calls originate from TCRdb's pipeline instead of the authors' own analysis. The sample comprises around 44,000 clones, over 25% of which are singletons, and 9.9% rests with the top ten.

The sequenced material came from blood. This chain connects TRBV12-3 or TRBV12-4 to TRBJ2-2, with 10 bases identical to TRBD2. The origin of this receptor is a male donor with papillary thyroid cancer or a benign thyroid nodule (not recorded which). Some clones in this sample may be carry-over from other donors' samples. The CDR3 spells CASSLRAGGPHGELFF. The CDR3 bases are TGTGCCAGCAGTTTGCGAGCGGGGGGGCCACACGGGGAGCTGTTTTTT.